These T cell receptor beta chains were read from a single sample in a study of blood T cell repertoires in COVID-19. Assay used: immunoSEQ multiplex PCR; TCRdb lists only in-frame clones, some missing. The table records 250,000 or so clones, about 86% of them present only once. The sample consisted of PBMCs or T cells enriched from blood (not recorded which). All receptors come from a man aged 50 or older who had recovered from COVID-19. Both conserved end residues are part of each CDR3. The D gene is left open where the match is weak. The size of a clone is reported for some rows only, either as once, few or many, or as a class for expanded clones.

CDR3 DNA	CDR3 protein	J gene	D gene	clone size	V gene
TGTGCCAGCAGCCGGGACAGGGCCTTAATCTACGAGCAGTACTTC	CASSRDRALIYEQYF	TRBJ2-7	TRBD1	.	TRBV27
TGTGCCACCAGCAGACTTTCAGGGGCAACTAATGAAAAACTGTTTTTT	CATSRLSGATNEKLFF	TRBJ1-4	.	.	TRBV15
TGTGCCAGCAGTTTAAGAGGACTAGCGGGAGGGTTGGATACGCAGTATTTT	CASSLRGLAGGLDTQYF	TRBJ2-3	TRBD2	.	TRBV28
TGTGCCAGCAGTTCGACAGGGGGCTCGGTCTACGAGCAGTACTTC	CASSSTGGSVYEQYF	TRBJ2-7	TRBD1	.	TRBV7-9
TGTGCCAGTAGTCAGAGACAGGGCATTCGGATGAACACTGAAGCTTTCTTT	CASSQRQGIRMNTEAFF	TRBJ1-1	TRBD1	.	TRBV19
TGTGCCAGCAGCGTATCCCGGTCACCAAATCAGCCCCAGCATTTT	CASSVSRSPNQPQHF	TRBJ1-5	.	.	TRBV7-8
TGTGCCTGCCTAGCGGGGGATAACACCGGGGAGCTGTTTTTT	CACLAGDNTGELFF	TRBJ2-2	TRBD2	.	TRBV2
TGTGCCTGGAGTGGGGGACAGGGGTTCCAGCCCCAGCATTTT	CAWSGGQGFQPQHF	TRBJ1-5	TRBD1	.	TRBV30
TGCGCCAGCAGCTTGGGGGACAGGGGCACCGGGGAGCTGTTTTTT	CASSLGDRGTGELFF	TRBJ2-2	TRBD1	once	TRBV5-1
TGTGCCAGCAGCTTGGACGTGGGGGCCACTGGAAACACCATATATTTT	CASSLDVGATGNTIYF	TRBJ1-3	.	.	TRBV5-8
TGTGCCTGGAGAGCGGGCTCTGGAAACACCATATATTTT	CAWRAGSGNTIYF	TRBJ1-3	.	.	TRBV30
TGCAGCGTTCCGGGAAGCATTAACTATGGCTACACCTTC	CSVPGSINYGYTF	TRBJ1-2	.	.	TRBV29-1
TGTGCCAGCAGTTCCGCACGACAGGGGCCTTCTTTCTCCTACGAGCAGTACTTC	CASSSARQGPSFSYEQYF	TRBJ2-7	TRBD1	.	TRBV27
TGTGCCAGCAGCGTAGGCCCCAGAACCCTCGGGGCTAATGAAAAACTGTTTTTT	CASSVGPRTLGANEKLFF	TRBJ1-4	.	once	TRBV9
TGTGCCAGCAGCTCCGAAGGAGGGCTGTTCCGGGGCTACACCTTC	CASSSEGGLFRGYTF	TRBJ1-2	.	.	TRBV5-6
TGTGCCACCAGCAGACTAGCGGGAGGCACAGATACGCAGTATTTT	CATSRLAGGTDTQYF	TRBJ2-3	TRBD2	.	TRBV15
TGTGCCAGCAGCCGGCCGGGGGGCCTGGGCTCTGGGGCCAACGTCCTGACTTTC	CASSRPGGLGSGANVLTF	TRBJ2-6	.	.	TRBV5-8
TGTGCCAGCAGCCAACTGAGGACAGGGGGCAACTATGGCTACACCTTC	CASSQLRTGGNYGYTF	TRBJ1-2	TRBD1	few	TRBV3-1/TRBV3-2
TGTGCCATCACTCCGGGGCCCGGGACTTACACTGAAGCTTTCTTT	CAITPGPGTYTEAFF	TRBJ1-1	.	.	TRBV10-3
TGTGCCAGCAGTGAGAGGGGGACTAGCGGGAAGGAGACCCAGTACTTC	CASSERGTSGKETQYF	TRBJ2-5	TRBD2	.	TRBV25-1
TGTGCCAGCAGGAGGGTTAGCGGGGGGGTCGCAGATACGCAGTATTTT	CASRRVSGGVADTQYF	TRBJ2-3	TRBD2	.	TRBV25-1
TGTGCCAGCAGCGCCCCGACGGAGGGAAACACCATATATTTT	CASSAPTEGNTIYF	TRBJ1-3	.	.	TRBV28
TGTGCCAGTAGGACTAGCGGGGGTAACTTGGGGACCCAGTACTTC	CASRTSGGNLGTQYF	TRBJ2-5	TRBD2	.	TRBV19
TGCGCCAGCAGTGAGTCCGGCAAAAACATTCAGTACTTC	CASSESGKNIQYF	TRBJ2-4	.	.	TRBV10-1
TGTGCCAGCAGTTACTCCACACAAGCTGAAGCTTTCTTT	CASSYSTQAEAFF	TRBJ1-1	.	.	TRBV6-5
TGTGCCAGCAGTCCCTCCGGGACAGGGCAGGGTGGGGACTATGGCTACACCTTC	CASSPSGTGQGGDYGYTF	TRBJ1-2	TRBD1	.	TRBV6-6
TGTGCCAGCAGTTACTCGCCGGTTGCCACCGGGGAGCTGTTTTTT	CASSYSPVATGELFF	TRBJ2-2	.	.	TRBV6-5
TGTGCCAGCGACGGACAGGGCCATGGCTACACCTTC	CASDGQGHGYTF	TRBJ1-2	TRBD1	.	TRBV6-5
TGTGCCAGTAGTGAATCTGGACGGGGGGCTAATGAAAAACTGTTTTTT	CASSESGRGANEKLFF	TRBJ1-4	.	.	TRBV19
TGTGCCAGCAGTTTAAGTGGGGGGATTGGATACAATCAGCCCCAGCATTTT	CASSLSGGIGYNQPQHF	TRBJ1-5	.	.	TRBV27
TGCGCCAGCAGCCAAGTGATCGGGACAGGGGGAGGGCGGCAGTTCTTC	CASSQVIGTGGGRQFF	TRBJ2-1	TRBD1	.	TRBV4-1
TGCGCCAGCAGCCAAGCCGGGACAGGGCAACAAGAGACCCAGTACTTC	CASSQAGTGQQETQYF	TRBJ2-5	TRBD1	.	TRBV4-1